This T cell receptor beta chain comes out of a study of metastatic and nonmetastatic thyroid tumors. Study-wide background: The study looked at repertoires side by side in blood and in tumor or nodule tissue from malignant and benign thyroid patients.

The CDR3 has 14 residues. V lost 4 bases and J lost 3; bases outside the gene matches: 5. CDR1 is SGHDT and CDR2 is YYEEEE in the germline V gene. Per the original data handling: Building a distant-metastasis classifier for papillary thyroid cancer drew on CDR3 differences across clinicopathological groups. From the PCR reads, TCRdb re-called clones with MiXCR. The V and J calls, along with clone size, are taken from TCRdb and not from the paper's own processing. This table holds about 16,000 clones, roughly 27% found once. Treatment of any kind had been given to no patient before thyroid surgery. Study findings and constraints: For both blood and tumor, malignant thyroid tumors reportedly showed significantly higher TCR beta diversity than benign nodules did.

The count of this clone is one. Its antigen is unknown. The sequence came from a female donor with papillary thyroid cancer or a benign thyroid nodule (not recorded which). Some clones in this sample may be carry-over from other donors' samples. Sequences were obtained from adjacent normal tissue. V gene TRBV5-6 combines with J gene TRBJ1-2; 8 positions agree with TRBD1. CDR3 DNA: TGTGCCAGCAGCACCCCGGGACAGGACTATGGCTACACCTTC. This gives the protein CASSTPGQDYGYTF.